One and the same sample provided the 27 T cell receptor beta chains below, sequenced in a study of blood T cells in healthy people across ages. PCR was performed a second time for about 7 to 11 cycles using a sample-barcoded 5' primer and a J-beta primer mix. TCRdb itself ran the 5' RACE reads through MiXCR, one entry per CDR3 protein. This table has some 800,000 distinct CDR3 sequences, roughly 25% appearing once. These data also formed part of another study, on T cells of mothers and their children.

What was sequenced was blood. The origin of the receptors is a boy aged 5-17 years in good health.

The rearrangement uses TRBV7-8 and TRBJ1-4; 7 bases fit TRBD1. Germline V gene data show CDR1 as SGHVS and CDR2 as FQNEAQ. Trimming cost V 5 bases and J 7 bases; bases outside gene matches: 4. CDR3 length equals 13 residues. The CDR3 nucleotides are TGTGCCAGCAGCAAGACAGGGAGTGAAAAACTGTTTTTT. This translates into CASSKTGSEKLFF.

In this sample, this clonotype turned up a few times. This may stem from a read error, because a much larger clone lies one nucleotide away. The chain links TRBV20-1 to TRBJ2-5, with D unclear. The end of the DNA fits TRBJ2-7 better, so the J call may be wrong. The germline gives CDR1 DFQATT, CDR2 SNEGSKA (reference sequence). CDR3 length: 13 amino acids. The CDR3 DNA follows: TGCAGTGCTAGTAGTCATAACTCCTACGAGCAGTACTTC. It yields the protein CSASSHNSYEQYF.

V usage is TRBV9 and J usage is TRBJ1-2; the match to TRBD1 covers 7 bases. Trimming removed 0 bases from V and 4 bases from J; junction bases left unmatched: 6. The CDR3 is 15 amino acids. The germline gives CDR1 SGDLS, CDR2 YYNGEE. The DNA for the CDR3 is TGTGCCAGCAGCGTAGACAGGGGAAGGACCTATGGCTACACCTTC. Translated: CASSVDRGRTYGYTF. The full variable domain, completed using reference TRBV9 and TRBJ1-2, is DSGVTQTPKHLITATGQRVTLRCSPRSGDLSVYWYQQSLDQGLQFLIQYYNGEERAKGNILERFSAQQFPDLHSELNLSSLELGDSALYFCASSVDRGRTYGYTFGSGTRLTVV.

The V and J genes are TRBV20-1 and TRBJ2-5; TRBD2 is a possible D gene (5 bases). In germline, CDR1 is DFQATT, CDR2 SNEGSKA (reference sequence). V shed 3 bases and J shed 3 bases, with 14 bases lying between them. The CDR3 contains 14 residues. The CDR3: CSASNAGKEETQYF. CDR3 DNA sequence: TGCAGTGCTAGTAACGCCGGGAAGGAAGAGACCCAGTACTTC.

V usage is TRBV7-3 and J usage is TRBJ2-5; the D gene is possibly TRBD2 (7 bases). The length of the CDR3 is 15 residues. In germline, CDR1 is SGHTA, CDR2 FQGTGA. V gave up 1 base and J gave up 2 bases, with 11 bases separating them. The CDR3 here is CASSLNEGGQETQYF. Here the CDR3 DNA reads TGTGCCAGCAGCTTAAATGAGGGGGGGCAAGAGACCCAGTACTTC.

This clonotype has more than one count but fewer than ten. The chain carries TRBV28 and TRBJ2-7; 9 bases are a match to TRBD1. The V segment lost 2 bases and the J segment 2 bases; nucleotides outside the gene matches: 4. The CDR3 has 15 residues. Germline V gene sequence: CDR1 MDHEN, CDR2 SYDVKM. This CDR3 reads CASSLGTGFPYEQYF. The CDR3 DNA is TGTGCCAGCAGTTTAGGGACAGGGTTCCCCTACGAGCAGTACTTC.

The chain carries TRBV3-1 and TRBJ1-5; weak D call: TRBD1 (5 bases). V lost 2 bases and J lost 8, with 7 bases in between. CDR1 and CDR2 from the germline V gene are LGHDT and YNNKEL (reference sequence). The CDR3 sequence is 12 residues long. The CDR3 DNA is TGTGCCAGCAGCCAACTGGGGGAGCCCCAGCATTTT. Translated, it gives CASSQLGEPQHF.

This clonotype was recorded a few times. The J gene is TRBJ1-4, the V gene TRBV20-1; a possible D gene is TRBD1 (5 bases). V dropped 0 bases and J dropped 8 bases, with 19 bases sitting between them. The CDR3 consists of 16 residues. CDR1 DFQATT and CDR2 SNEGSKA come from the germline V gene (reference sequence). The CDR3 spells CSARDGVQGSVEKLFF. The CDR3 region has the DNA TGCAGTGCTAGAGATGGGGTGCAGGGCAGCGTGGAAAAACTGTTTTTT.

The rearrangement uses TRBV7-2 and TRBJ1-1; D possibly corresponds to TRBD1 (6 bases). Trimming pared 1 base from V and 4 bases from J, leaving 13 bases between. Germline CDR1 is SGHTA and CDR2 is FQGNSA. The CDR3 totals 15 residues. CDR3 region: CASSLDQGMTTEAFF. The CDR3 nucleotides are TGTGCCAGCAGCTTAGACCAGGGGATGACCACTGAAGCTTTCTTT.

The chain has TRBV15 and TRBJ1-2; weak D call: TRBD1 (6 bases). V shed 5 bases and J shed 8 bases, with 15 bases lying between them. The V gene's germline CDR1 is LNHNV and CDR2 YYDKDF (reference sequence). The CDR3 has 13 residues. CDR3 sequence reads: CATSDKGGRGYTF. The CDR3 DNA reads TGTGCCACCAGCGATAAAGGGGGGCGGGGCTACACCTTC.

This chain links TRBV4-3 with TRBJ1-2, with D hard to call. CDR3 length: 16 residues. The germline CDR1 and CDR2 sequences are LGHNA and YSLEER. The V gene lost 0 bases and the J gene lost 4 bases, with 15 bases spanning the gap. The CDR3 loop is CASSQESWVGLYGYTF. The CDR3 bases are TGCGCCAGCAGCCAAGAATCTTGGGTGGGCCTCTATGGCTACACCTTC.

The chain is built from TRBV5-1 and TRBJ2-3; D may be TRBD2 (6 bases). V was clipped by 2 bases and J by 1 base, with 11 bases between them. The CDR3 is 15 residues long. The germline V gene has CDR1 SGHRS and CDR2 YFSETQ. CDR3 nucleotides: TGCGCCAGCAGCTTAATCGGGGGACGCACAGATACGCAGTATTTT. Amino acids: CASSLIGGRTDTQYF.

This clonotype was recorded a few times. The CDR3: CASSEMGRAYQETQYF. CDR3 sequence (DNA): TGTGCCAGCAGTGAAATGGGCAGGGCGTACCAAGAGACCCAGTACTTC. The rearrangement joins TRBV6-1 to TRBJ2-5, with D possibly TRBD1 on 5 matching bases. The germline V gene has CDR1 MNHNS and CDR2 SASEGT. V was trimmed by 2 bases and J by 0 bases, leaving 13 bases between them. The CDR3 runs to 16 residues.

Worth noting for this clonotype: The germline gene is not matched at one end of the junction; a read error may be the cause. The chain is built from TRBV29-1 and TRBJ2-5, with a possible D match to TRBD2 (6 bases). Germline-derived CDR1 and CDR2 are SQVTM and ANQGSEA. This CDR3 is 13 amino acids long. As DNA, the CDR3 is TGCAGCGTTGAGGGACCCGGTCGGGAGACCCGGTACTTC. Amino acid sequence: CSVEGPGRETRYF.

This rearrangement joins TRBV6-6 to TRBJ1-3; possible D gene TRBD1, 5 bases. The V gene lost 1 base and the J gene lost 2 bases, with 12 bases spanning the gap. The germline V gene has CDR1 MNHNY and CDR2 SVGAGI (reference sequence). CDR3 size: 16 residues. Written as DNA, the CDR3 is TGTGCCAGCAGTTACTTGGGACGGACTACTGGAAACACCATATATTTT. Amino acid sequence: CASSYLGRTTGNTIYF.

The CDR3 sequence is CASSEAPMNGNTIYF. The CDR3 DNA is TGTGCCAGCAGCGAGGCCCCAATGAATGGAAACACCATATATTTT. This chain uses TRBV11-2 with TRBJ1-3; D gene ambiguous. This CDR3 has 15 residues. Deletions cut 5 bases from V and 3 bases from J, with 14 bases between. Germline V gene data show CDR1 as SGHAT and CDR2 as FQNNGV.

Note on this clonotype: It is likely a read error, because the conserved phenylalanine at the end of the CDR3 is missing. The limits of the CDR3 on the DNA are not certain, so only TCRdb's listed CDR3 is given. The rearrangement joins TRBV29-1 to TRBJ2-3; TRBD2, the D gene given by the table, was not confirmed from the DNA. Termini included, the CDR3 measures 15 amino acids. Per the germline V gene, CDR1 is SQVTM and CDR2 is ANQGSEA. The CDR3 region is CSVEGTSGGDETQYS.

This clonotype occurred a few times. The chain is built from TRBV2 and TRBJ2-5, with 10 bases fitting TRBD2. The CDR3 totals 15 residues. The V gene's germline CDR1 is SNHLY and CDR2 FYNNEI. Trimming took 4 bases from V and 9 from J; bases not matched to a gene: 11. The CDR3 loop is CASSAERGGPEAQYF. The CDR3 region has the DNA TGTGCCAGCAGTGCGGAGCGGGGGGGCCCGGAGGCCCAGTACTTC.

In this sample, this clonotype turned up a few times. The rearrangement uses TRBV19 and TRBJ1-1; TRBD1 matches at 7 bases. The germline CDR1 and CDR2 sequences are LNHDA and SQIVND (reference sequence). V gave up 3 bases and J gave up 0 bases; unmatched junction bases: 4. The CDR3 runs to 15 residues. CDR3 protein: CASSIGTVMNTEAFF. The CDR3 nucleotides read TGTGCCAGTAGTATCGGGACAGTCATGAACACTGAAGCTTTCTTT.

This clonotype has just a few counts. The chain combines TRBV2 with TRBJ2-1; D might be TRBD2 (5 bases). The better agreement between TRBJ2-5 and the DNA end casts doubt on the J call. Germline CDR1 and CDR2: SNHLY and FYNNEI. The CDR3 loop spans 14 amino acids. CDR3 residues: CASSGARTQETQYF. In DNA, the CDR3 is TGTGCCAGCAGTGGGGCACGGACTCAAGAGACCCAGTACTTC.

The CDR3: CSARDLGGSFNEQFF. CDR3 sequence (DNA): TGCAGTGCTAGAGATTTAGGGGGGAGTTTCAATGAGCAGTTCTTC. The chain uses TRBV20-1 and TRBJ2-1; D may be TRBD1 or TRBD2 (6 bases each). This CDR3 has 15 amino acids. V gave up 0 bases and J gave up 6 bases, with 15 bases separating them. CDR1 is DFQATT, CDR2 SNEGSKA, per germline (reference sequence).

This clonotype was detected a few times. The chain recombines TRBV6-6 with TRBJ2-4; perhaps D is TRBD1 or TRBD2 (5 bases each). From germline, CDR1 is MNHNY and CDR2 SVGAGI (reference sequence). Trimming left V 0 bases short and J 2 bases short, with 14 bases between. The CDR3 is 17 amino acids. The CDR3 nucleotides are TGTGCCAGCAGTTACTCGGGGGACGGGATCCCCAAAAACATTCAGTACTTC. It is translated as CASSYSGDGIPKNIQYF.

The chain combines TRBV6-2 or TRBV6-3 with TRBJ2-7; D tentatively fits TRBD1 or TRBD2 (5 bases each). Germline V gene data show CDR1 as MNHEY and CDR2 as SVGEGT. The CDR3 runs 14 residues. Deletions cut 6 bases from V and 4 bases from J, with 16 bases between. The CDR3 sequence: CASRTGRNRYEQYF. The CDR3 DNA reads TGTGCCAGCAGGACGGGAAGGAACAGGTACGAGCAGTACTTC.

This rearrangement joins TRBV27 to TRBJ2-7; no definite D call. The CDR3 covers 13 residues. Deletions cut 0 bases from V and 6 bases from J, with 9 bases between. In germline, CDR1 is MNHEY, CDR2 SMNVEV (reference sequence). The CDR3 sequence is CASSLSGTLEQYF. The CDR3 DNA is TGTGCCAGCAGTTTATCTGGAACCCTCGAGCAGTACTTC.

This chain links TRBV7-9 with TRBJ1-1; the D is unclear. The CDR3 length is 15 residues. The V gene lost 1 base and the J gene lost 5 bases, with 14 bases spanning the gap. The germline V gene has CDR1 SEHNR and CDR2 FQNEAQ (reference sequence). CDR3 in DNA: TGTGCCAGCAGCTTAGTCGAAGGGATAACGACTGAAGCTTTCTTT. Its protein is CASSLVEGITTEAFF.

This clonotype has just a few counts. The genes are TRBV19 and TRBJ2-3; D tentatively reads TRBD1 or TRBD2 (7 bases each). Trimming pared 11 bases from V and 2 bases from J, leaving 20 bases between. The CDR3 covers 15 residues. From germline, CDR1 is LNHDA and CDR2 SQIVND (reference sequence). In DNA, the CDR3 is TGTGCCGGTGCAGGGGGGGCAGCACTCACAGATACGCAGTATTTT. This sequence encodes CAGAGGAALTDTQYF.

The chain couples TRBV6-5 to TRBJ2-5; tentative D call: TRBD2 (6 bases). Trimming left V 0 bases short and J 3 bases short, with 11 bases between. This CDR3 has 15 amino acids. Germline V gene lookup returns CDR1 MNHEY and CDR2 SVGAGI. CDR3 bases: TGTGCCAGCAGTTACTCGCCCGGAGGGGAAGAGACCCAGTACTTC. Encoded protein: CASSYSPGGEETQYF.